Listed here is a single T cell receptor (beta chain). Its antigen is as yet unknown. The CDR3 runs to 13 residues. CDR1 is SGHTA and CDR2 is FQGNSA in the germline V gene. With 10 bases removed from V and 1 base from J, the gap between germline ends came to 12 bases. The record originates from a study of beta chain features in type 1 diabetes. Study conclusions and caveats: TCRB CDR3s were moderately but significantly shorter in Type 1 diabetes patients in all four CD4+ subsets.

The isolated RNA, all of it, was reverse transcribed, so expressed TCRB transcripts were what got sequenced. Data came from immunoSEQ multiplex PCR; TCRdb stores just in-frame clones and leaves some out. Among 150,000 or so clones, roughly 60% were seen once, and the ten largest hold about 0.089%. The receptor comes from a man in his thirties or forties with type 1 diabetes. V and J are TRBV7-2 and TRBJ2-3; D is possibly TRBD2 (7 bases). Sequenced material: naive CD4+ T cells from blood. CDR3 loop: CATGGRGTDTQYF. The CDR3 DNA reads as TGTGCCACGGGGGGCCGGGGCACAGATACGCAGTATTTT. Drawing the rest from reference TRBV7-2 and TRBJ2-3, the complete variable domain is GAGVSQSPSNKVTEKGKDVELRCDPISGHTALYWYRQSLGQGLEFLIYFQGNSAPDKSGLPSDRFSAERTGGSVSTLTIQRTQQEDSAVYLCATGGRGTDTQYFGPGTRLTVL.